Presented here are 11 T cell receptor beta chains from one specimen sequenced in a study of vaccination effects on CD4 cells after COVID-19. No antigen has been assigned to these receptors. ViraFEST expansion of antigen-specific CD4+ T cells with viral peptide pools preceded sequencing. Isolating CD4+ T cells followed roughly ten days of culture. Each participant was given two doses of one vaccine (BNT162b2 or mRNA-1273). The table came from immunoSEQ multiplex PCR; TCRdb's copy has only in-frame clones and leaves some out. Among fewer than 30,000 clones listed, about four fifths were seen once. The sequencing here drew on CD4+ T cells from PBMCs cultured with HCoV-NL63 spike peptides, taken after COVID-19 vaccination. These receptors were obtained from a human donor who received a COVID-19 vaccine. Some clones in this sample may be carry-over from other donors' samples.

V usage is TRBV5-1 and J usage is TRBJ1-6, with D maybe TRBD1 (5 bases). Germline V CDR1 and CDR2: SGHRS, YFSETQ. The CDR3 totals 14 residues. The V end lost 1 base, the J end lost 8 bases, and 10 bases lay between the germline ends. Here the CDR3 DNA reads TGCGCCAGCAGCTTGTTGGGGGGGGATTCACCCCTCCACTTT. Translation gives CASSLLGGDSPLHF.

V and J are TRBV6-6 and TRBJ1-1, with D maybe TRBD1 (5 bases). V dropped 7 bases and J dropped 7 bases, with 16 bases sitting between them. The CDR3 spans 13 residues. Per germline, CDR1 MNHNY and CDR2 SVGAGI (reference sequence). The CDR3 bases are TGTGCCAGCACCCAGAACCGGGGCGATGAAGCTTTCTTT. Protein product: CASTQNRGDEAFF.

The genes are TRBV6-5 and TRBJ1-5; the D gene is possibly TRBD1 (6 bases). Germline CDR1 reads MNHEY; CDR2 reads SVGAGI. The V gene lost 0 bases and the J gene lost 5 bases, with 14 bases spanning the gap. The CDR3 length is 16 residues. CDR3 nucleotides: TGTGCCAGCAGTTACTCTGGGGGCGCGGTGGATCAGCCCCAGCATTTT. Its protein is CASSYSGGAVDQPQHF.

The chain couples TRBV5-6 to TRBJ1-5; TRBD1 might be the D (5 bases). Germline CDR1 SGHDT, CDR2 YYEEEE. The CDR3 loop spans 15 amino acids. V was pared by 1 base and J by 1 base, with 9 bases between. The CDR3 sequence: CASSLRGTSNQPQHF. The CDR3 coding sequence is TGTGCCAGCAGCTTGCGAGGGACGAGCAATCAGCCCCAGCATTTT.

The rearrangement links TRBV7-3 to TRBJ2-3, with 9 bases fitting TRBD2. The V and J ends lost 1 base and 1 base, in that order; junction bases with no gene match: 6. Germline loops: CDR1 SGHTA, CDR2 FQGTGA. The CDR3 sequence is 17 residues long. CDR3 amino acids: CASSLSPPSGGTDTQYF. The CDR3 nucleotides are TGTGCCAGCAGCTTAAGTCCCCCTAGCGGGGGCACAGATACGCAGTATTTT.

The chain links TRBV12-3 or TRBV12-4 to TRBJ1-2; tentatively, D is TRBD1 (5 bases). This CDR3 comprises 13 residues. The V gene lost 4 bases and the J gene lost 10 bases, with 16 bases spanning the gap. The CDR3 DNA follows: TGTGCCAGCAGTTCCCCCGACAGACCCACCTACACCTTC. As protein: CASSSPDRPTYTF.

V is TRBV6-6 and J is TRBJ2-5; the D gene is possibly TRBD1 (6 bases). The CDR3 covers 15 residues. The V gene's germline CDR1 is MNHNY and CDR2 SVGAGI (reference sequence). Trimming shortened V by 6 bases and J by 4 bases, and 18 bases separated the two germline ends. The CDR3 spells CASRGIRDTRETQYF. CDR3 sequence (DNA): TGTGCCAGCAGGGGGATACGGGACACCCGAGAGACCCAGTACTTC.

The chain has TRBV6-4 and TRBJ2-3; possible D gene TRBD2, 6 bases. The CDR3 loop spans 13 amino acids. V was clipped by 6 bases and J by 1 base, with 8 bases between them. Germline V CDR1 and CDR2: MRHNA, SNTAGT. CDR3 amino acids: CASRGEGTDTQYF. CDR3 DNA: TGTGCCAGCAGGGGGGAGGGCACAGATACGCAGTATTTT.

This clone has only a few counts. The gene calls are TRBV6-5 and TRBJ1-5; D perhaps matches TRBD1 (5 bases). From germline, CDR1 is MNHEY and CDR2 SVGAGI. V was cut by 2 bases and J by 3 bases, with 8 bases left in between. CDR3 length: 14 amino acids. The DNA for the CDR3 is TGTGCCAGCAGTTACGGGGGGGTCAATCAGCCCCAGCATTTT. Protein sequence: CASSYGGVNQPQHF.

V usage is TRBV7-3 and J usage is TRBJ2-1; 9 bases are shared with TRBD2. Germline V gene lookup returns CDR1 SGHTA and CDR2 FQGTGA. The length of the CDR3 is 16 residues. J lost 2 bases, V lost 4 bases, and 6 bases had no gene match. DNA for the CDR3: TGTGCCAGCAGCTCAGTTGGCGGGGGGGCCTACAATGAGCAGTTCTTC. Encoded protein: CASSSVGGGAYNEQFF.

V is TRBV6-5 and J is TRBJ2-1; 8 nucleotides agree with TRBD2. Germline assignment: CDR1 MNHEY and CDR2 SVGAGI. This CDR3 has 15 amino acids. The V segment lost 7 bases and the J segment 7 bases; nucleotides outside the gene matches: 12. The CDR3: CASIFGGGRNNEQFF. CDR3 DNA: TGTGCCAGCATCTTCGGCGGGGGGCGAAATAATGAGCAGTTCTTC.